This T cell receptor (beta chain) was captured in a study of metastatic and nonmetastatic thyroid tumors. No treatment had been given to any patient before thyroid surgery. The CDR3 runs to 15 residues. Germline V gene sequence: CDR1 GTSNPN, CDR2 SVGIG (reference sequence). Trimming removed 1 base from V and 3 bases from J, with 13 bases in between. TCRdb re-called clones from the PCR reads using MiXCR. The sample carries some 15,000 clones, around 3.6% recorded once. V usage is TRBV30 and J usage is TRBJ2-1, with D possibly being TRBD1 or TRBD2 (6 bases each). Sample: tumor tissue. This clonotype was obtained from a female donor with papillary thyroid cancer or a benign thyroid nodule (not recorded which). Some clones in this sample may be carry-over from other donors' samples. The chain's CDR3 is CAWSAKGEDYNEQFF. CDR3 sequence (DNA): TGTGCCTGGAGTGCCAAGGGGGAGGACTACAATGAGCAGTTCTTC.